This T cell receptor (beta chain) was retrieved from a study of T cells in Graves' hyperthyroidism and ophthalmopathy. V was pared by 8 bases and J by 4 bases, with 17 bases between. Per the germline V gene, CDR1 is SGHTA and CDR2 is FQGNSA. This CDR3 contains 14 residues. Amplified TCR beta CDR3 regions came from RNA transcripts. During a first-round RT-PCR of the TCR CDR3, the HTBI primer set was used. TCRdb independently ran MiXCR on the multiplex PCR reads; one entry per CDR3 protein. The sample lists some 530,000 distinct CDR3 sequences; about 20% were seen once. The sequenced sample consisted of blood. The rearrangement joins TRBV7-2 to TRBJ1-2; maybe TRBD1 (5 bases). This TCR derives from a woman in her 70s with Graves' ophthalmopathy. The DNA for the CDR3 is TGTGCCAGCGGTAATCGGACATTGGTCTATGGCTACACCTTC. Translating it yields CASGNRTLVYGYTF.